The present T cell receptor beta chain was sequenced within a study of cytomegalovirus exposure and HLA in healthy donors (dated by TCRdb to about 2017). Context from the whole study: An earlier analysis of several hundred of the donors reported 250 to 350 Gb of sequence data and 120 million or so unique TCR beta sequences from roughly 200 million T cells. Typing coverage varied by locus: roughly 629-630 donors for A, B, C, DRB1 and DQB1; 500 to 550 for DQA1; nearly 610 for DPA1; approximately 470 for DPB1. In a later genetic analysis, genome-wide SNP genotypes for about 65% of the roughly 700 donors were used, and that subset was treated as a discovery cohort. Among the roughly 390 genotyped donors, about 85% belonged to the genetic ancestry cluster associated with self-reported Caucasian donors. A later analysis re-examined previously published TCR beta repertoires from 600 to 700 donors and added high-resolution HLA genotyping to investigate patterns of TCR occurrence. Rather than drawing on any new phenotypic data, the later analysis identified candidate immune exposures from TCR beta sequences and the way those sequences occurred across donors. Five DR-DQ haplotypes were treated as single units for association and clustering because of strong linkage in the cohort. An early release that covered some 640 HLA-typed donors contained about 300 gigabases of sequencing data and about 93 million unique TCR sequences. To decide whether each TCR beta V gene segment behaved as functional or pseudogenic, an earlier analysis of some 540 of the donors relied on high-throughput TCR beta sequencing. The study aimed to test whether signatures of past pathogen exposure could be identified by cataloging public T cell receptors. Class I and class II HLA loci were covered by the typing at four-digit resolution. Among a few hundred genotyped donors of the cohort, an average of around 240,000 unique TCR beta nucleotide sequences were sequenced per donor, around 20% of them non-productive. The study combined high-throughput TCR immunosequencing, statistical association of individual TCRs with disease status, and machine learning to predict cytomegalovirus infection status. Besides the first cohort of approximately 670 subjects, a separate validation cohort made up of over 100 different subjects was used. All discovery cohort repertoires had been generated using a single sequencing platform. Using immunosequencing, the study profiled T cell repertoires from fewer than 700 subjects and related those repertoires to cytomegalovirus serostatus. Alongside the repertoire data, information on donor age, sex, ethnicity and CMV serostatus was compiled. Overall results and qualifications from the work: The classifier was reported to diagnose cytomegalovirus status with high specificity and sensitivity in both the original and validation cohorts. A further reported finding was that TCR beta sequences accurately predicted the HLA-A and HLA-B alleles for most subjects in the first cohort. A cluster of highly shared sequence variants was judged likely to be a technical artifact of the sequencing pipeline. Most CMV-associated TCR beta chains appeared to be HLA-restricted in a later analysis, and the HLA associations seemed to be driven largely by CMV exposure. Compared with the roughly 720-donor mean, donors in an Asian-associated ancestry cluster had fewer N-insertions in productive TCRs, according to a later genetic analysis. The authors suggested that the approach could potentially be extended to other disease states and immunological phenotypes. Across donors, most TCR sequences were observed very rarely, whereas some public TCRs were present in many individuals. In an earlier analysis of 587 of the donors, most TCR beta V segments appeared in productive rearrangements about 90% or about 30% of the time, broadly matching IMGT annotations. Because the 87-base-pair reads could not distinguish some IMGT-functional V segments, including TRBV6-2 and TRBV6-3, those segments were excluded. The cohort was sequenced for TCR beta chains only, and without alpha or paired-chain data the features that could be detected were limited. The earlier analysis of fewer than 750 of the donors excluded fewer than 20 rarely observed V segments, including chromosome 9 orphons, because counts were too low. Assigning TCR associations to individual alleles was difficult when HLA alleles, especially DR and DQ, strongly co-occurred. A later analysis found that TCR association rates varied across HLA loci, with DRB1 alleles showing the most associated TCRs and HLA-C alleles the fewest. A few of the identified cytomegalovirus-associated TCR beta chains were confirmed in vitro to be specific for cytomegalovirus antigens. Roughly uniform sequencing depth across donors was assumed in presence/absence analyses, although this assumption may not hold. A total of about 180 TCR beta chains were listed by the study as associated with cytomegalovirus. A later analysis associated 15,000 to 20,000 TCR beta sequences with specific HLA alleles at a false discovery rate of 0.05. In a later analysis, several top co-occurrence clusters were reported to appear linked to parvovirus B19, influenza, CMV and Epstein-Barr virus. A later genetic analysis associated a missense DCLRE1C variant with V-gene and J-gene trimming of TCR beta chains, and an independent cohort replicated the association. A later analysis found that HLA-associated TCR beta chains were more clonally expanded and had lower generation probabilities than equally common non-associated chains. Because HLA typing was missing for some donors at each locus, association tests included only the typed subset. CMV serostatus was the only immune exposure information available for the cohort. Correlated functional status among segregating V segments might be attributable to linkage disequilibrium, but an unknown experimental factor could not be ruled out.

As encoded in the germline V gene, CDR1 is SGHDT while CDR2 is YYEEEE. From the cysteine through the phenylalanine, the CDR3 covers 14 amino acids. Just the 42-base CDR3 DNA is kept, in frame starting at base 1. V ends up 3 bases short and J 4 bases short, with an unmatched junction base count of 6. The cohort comprised fewer than 750 healthy bone marrow donors. At the time of sampling, all cohort members were nominally healthy, though unrecorded immune exposures were likely present. The donor was CMV seronegative and was included in the group of 352 seronegative cohort members. Every donor gave a peripheral blood sample, and the peripheral blood mononuclear cells from that sample were used for TCR beta sequencing. Genomic DNA was extracted from the blood cell samples with the Qiagen DNeasy Blood Extraction Kit. The library was built by means of the immunoSEQ multiplex PCR assay. A mixture of 60 forward primers for TCR Vbeta segments and 13 reverse primers for TCR Jbeta segments was used in the multiplex PCR. A multiplex PCR assay on genomic DNA amplified the CDR3 region of rearranged TCR beta genes. Amplified TCR beta libraries were sequenced as 87-base-pair reads on the Illumina HiSeq System. As for the original processing: In a later analysis, 80 million or so unique TCR beta chains were counted across the approximately 640 repertoires, and approximately 11 million of these chains were shared by at least two donors. A nearest-neighbor algorithm error-corrected the raw reads and collapsed the reads into unique sequences, merging closely related sequences to remove PCR and sequencing errors. To assign V, D and J gene segments, CDR3 sequences were aligned to IMGT reference sequences. For a sequence to be retained, at least a six-nucleotide match to both a V gene segment and a J gene segment was required. A rearrangement was called productive if the CDR3 had no stop codons and remained in frame with V and J, and every other rearrangement was called non-productive. Following IMGT convention, CDR3 was defined as the stretch from the second conserved V-encoded cysteine to the conserved J-encoded phenylalanine. The earlier analysis of 587 of the donors excluded sequences that lacked an unambiguous match to a single V gene segment. An earlier analysis of about 600 of the donors called V segments functional above 56.7% productive rearrangements and segregating when the between-donor standard deviation exceeded 5%. A statistical classification framework was built to diagnose cytomegalovirus status from the catalog of TCR beta chain sequences. V and J gene assignment, in a later analysis, came from comparing TCR nucleotide sequences with IMGT/GENE-DB human TR gene sequences. Using the TCRdist pipeline, a later analysis assigned CDR3 sequences along with most-parsimonious VDJ recombination scenarios. In a later analysis, each TCR beta chain was defined by its CDR3 amino acid sequence together with its V-gene family, and reads without a unique V-gene family were excluded. In a later analysis, 550 to 650 highly shared, low-generation-probability nucleotide sequences were removed to address suspected cross-contamination and a sequencing artifact. A later analysis calculated a clonal expansion index for each public chain from normalized within-repertoire ranks of inferred template counts. Generation probabilities in a later analysis came from a VDJ recombination model fitted to out-of-frame rearrangements, and those results were checked against IGoR. A later analysis scored TCR-TCR, TCR-HLA and TCR-CMV co-occurrence with hypergeometric tests, applying a repertoire-size bias correction to TCR pairs. A later analysis estimated false discovery rates by permuting HLA or CMV assignments 20 times. In a later analysis, co-occurring TCRs were grouped with DBSCAN, and TCRdist sequence similarity was added when clustering was performed within HLA-allele-positive subsets. Co-occurrence clustering excluded repertoires with fewer than 30,000 or more than 120,000 public chains, plus five with anomalous nucleotide sharing. The table comes from immuneACCESS by way of TCRdb, which keeps in-frame sequences with V and J called. Part of the clones is missing from these tables; in studies checked, under half for an unresolved V gene and the rest for unknown reasons. V and J calls and clone size are given by that table; D and trimming were obtained from the DNA. The sample table records 110,000 to 150,000 clones; around 80% of these occur just once. The ten most abundant clones make up more than 1.5% of the sample.

A remark on this clone: Its cognate antigen has yet to be identified. It has no much larger one-base neighbor in the sample; base qualities were not kept.

Recombination joined TRBV5-6 with TRBJ2-7; 8 nucleotides in the junction match TRBD2. This TCR was recovered from a woman aged 40 to 49 in good health and CMV-seronegative. Source material: PBMCs. The sequence in DNA is TGTGCCAGCAGCTCTTTCGGGAGGGGGTACGAGCAGTACTTC. It specifies CASSSFGRGYEQYF.